The rows below give T cell receptor beta chains drawn from one sample of a study of Graves' ophthalmopathy and Graves' hyperthyroidism. TCRdb recomputed calls from the multiplex PCR reads with MiXCR, one row per CDR3 protein. Of 150,000 to 200,000 distinct CDR3 sequences listed, over 35% are singletons. The sequencing sample was made of peripheral blood. The source of these receptors is a woman between 40 and 55 years old with Graves' ophthalmopathy. Each CDR3 is given with its conserved first and last residue. The D gene is left open where the match is weak. Part of the rows lack a size; the others show once, few, many or a class for expanded clones.

clone_size j_call d_call v_call cdr3_aa cdr3_nt
- TRBJ1-3 - TRBV27 CASSLRAGGLGNTIYF TGTGCCAGCAGTTTACGGGCAGGTGGTCTAGGAAACACCATATATTTT
many TRBJ2-5 - TRBV20-1 CSATDRILQETQYF TGCAGTGCCACCGACAGGATTCTCCAAGAGACCCAGTACTTC
many TRBJ2-5 - TRBV7-9 CASSFSVRDWGETQYF TGTGCCAGCAGCTTCTCTGTACGGGATTGGGGAGAGACCCAGTACTTC
few TRBJ2-5 TRBD2 TRBV20-1 CSARAMWTSGRGETQYF TGCAGTGCTAGAGCCATGTGGACTAGCGGGAGAGGGGAGACCCAGTACTTC
- TRBJ1-1 TRBD1 TRBV5-1 CASSLGQAWGTEAFF TGCGCCAGCAGCTTAGGACAGGCTTGGGGCACTGAAGCTTTCTTT
- TRBJ2-2 - TRBV29-1 CSAVGAGIGKNTGELFF TGCAGCGCAGTTGGGGCGGGGATCGGAAAGAACACCGGGGAGCTGTTTTTT
- TRBJ1-5 - TRBV6-2/TRBV6-3 CASNLRQGNQPQHF TGTGCCAGCAATCTTCGACAGGGCAATCAGCCCCAGCATTTT
- TRBJ1-1 TRBD1 TRBV10-3 CAISESLIRGQMRNTEAFF TGTGCCATCAGTGAGTCTCTAATAAGGGGACAGATGAGGAACACTGAAGCTTTCTTT
many TRBJ1-2 TRBD1 TRBV30 CAYLDRTNLYGYTF TGTGCCTATTTGGACAGGACCAATCTCTATGGCTACACCTTC
- TRBJ2-2 - TRBV19 CASSFQTGLVLEAGELFF TGTGCCAGCAGTTTCCAGACAGGATTGGTTTTGGAGGCCGGGGAGCTGTTTTTT
many TRBJ1-3 - TRBV9 CASSVGSISGNTIYF TGTGCCAGCAGCGTAGGGTCCATCTCTGGAAACACCATATATTTT
many TRBJ1-3 - TRBV18 CASSPGGPGNTIYF TGTGCCAGCTCACCAGGGGGACCTGGAAACACCATATATTTT
- TRBJ1-2 TRBD1 TRBV12-3/TRBV12-4 CASTKRAGGDYGYTF TGTGCCAGCACCAAAAGGGCAGGGGGAGACTATGGCTACACCTTC
- TRBJ2-5 TRBD1 TRBV9 CASSLRDREVQETQYF TGTGCCAGCAGCTTAAGGGACAGGGAGGTCCAAGAGACCCAGTACTTC
many TRBJ2-3 TRBD1 TRBV2 CASRSRGSTDTQYF TGTGCCAGCAGATCCAGGGGGTCCACAGATACGCAGTATTTT
many TRBJ2-7 - TRBV2 CASRTSYEQYF TGTGCCAGCAGGACTAGCTACGAGCAGTACTTC
many TRBJ2-7 - TRBV7-2 CASARDPAGSYEQYF TGTGCTTCAGCCCGGGACCCTGCAGGCTCCTACGAGCAGTACTTC
- TRBJ1-1 - TRBV6-2/TRBV6-3 CASRPEPPNTEAFF TGTGCCAGCAGGCCGGAGCCACCGAACACTGAAGCTTTCTTT
many TRBJ2-5 TRBD2 TRBV2 CASSVSGSTSETQYF TGTGCCAGCAGTGTCAGCGGGAGTACTTCAGAGACCCAGTACTTC
- TRBJ1-5 TRBD1 TRBV6-2/TRBV6-3 CASSYANRGSSNQPQHF TGTGCCAGCAGTTACGCGAACAGGGGATCCAGCAATCAGCCCCAGCATTTT
- TRBJ2-2 - TRBV28 CASILLPSTGELFF TGTGCCAGCATTCTACTACCGAGCACCGGGGAGCTGTTTTTT
- TRBJ2-7 TRBD2 TRBV19 CASRRTSGRGEQYF TGTGCCAGTAGGCGGACTAGCGGGAGAGGCGAGCAGTACTTC
many TRBJ1-6 - TRBV2 CASRPGSSYNSPLHF TGTGCCAGCAGGCCTGGGAGCTCCTATAATTCACCCCTCCACTTT